This TCR beta chain came from a study of glioma-infiltrating T cells after dendritic cell vaccination. Study-wide background: Three intradermal dendritic cell vaccine injections were given every two weeks.

The CDR3 spans 14 residues. Germline assignment: CDR1 PRHDT and CDR2 FYEKMQ (reference sequence). V trimming: 5 bases; J trimming: 7 bases; junction bases outside the gene matches: 3. A word on this clone: As yet, its antigen is unknown.

Study-level points and caveats: No direct clonality-survival link was found; a diverse polyclonal response may matter.

Up to about 2 ug genomic DNA was used for TCRB CDR3 amplification. Using immunoSEQ multiplex PCR, the repertoire was profiled, and TCRdb retains in-frame clones only, with some absent. The profile shows 99,000 or so clones, almost 90% of them singletons. The time point is: after dendritic cell vaccination, including at tumor progression/relapse. Only patients with spare fresh-frozen tumor and over two years of follow-up were included. The V call is TRBV13, the J call TRBJ1-4; 11 nucleotides match TRBD1. The sequenced sample was blood, obtained after dendritic cell vaccination. The sequence was collected from a human donor with glioblastoma. CDR3 DNA sequence: TGTGCCAGCAGCGGGACAGGGGGACTTGAAAAACTGTTTTTT. Translating gives CASSGTGGLEKLFF. Looking up the rest from reference TRBV13 and TRBJ1-4 gives the full variable domain: AAGVIQSPRHLIKEKRETATLKCYPIPRHDTVYWYQQGPGQDPQFLISFYEKMQSDKGSIPDRFSAQQFSDYHSELNMSSLELGDSALYFCASSGTGGLEKLFFGSGTQLSVL.